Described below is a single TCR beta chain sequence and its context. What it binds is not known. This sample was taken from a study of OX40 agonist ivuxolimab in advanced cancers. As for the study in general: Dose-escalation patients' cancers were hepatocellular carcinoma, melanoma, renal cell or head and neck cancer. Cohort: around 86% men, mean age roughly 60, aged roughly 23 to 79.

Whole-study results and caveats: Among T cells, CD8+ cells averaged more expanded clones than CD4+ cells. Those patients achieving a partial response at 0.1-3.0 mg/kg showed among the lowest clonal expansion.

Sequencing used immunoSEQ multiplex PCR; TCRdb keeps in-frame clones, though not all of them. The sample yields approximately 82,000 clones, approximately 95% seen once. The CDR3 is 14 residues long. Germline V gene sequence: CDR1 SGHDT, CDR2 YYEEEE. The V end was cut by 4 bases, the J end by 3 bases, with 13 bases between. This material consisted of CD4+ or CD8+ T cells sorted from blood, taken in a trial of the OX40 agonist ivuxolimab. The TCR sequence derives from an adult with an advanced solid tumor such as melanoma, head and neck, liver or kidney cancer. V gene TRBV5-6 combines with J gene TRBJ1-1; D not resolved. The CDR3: CASSPLISHTEAFF. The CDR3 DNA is TGTGCCAGCAGCCCCCTTATTTCGCACACTGAAGCTTTCTTT.